Detailed here is one TCR beta chain. These data come from a study of blood T cell repertoires in COVID-19. Background on the study: Spain, Italy and the United States supplied samples that represented acute and convalescent COVID-19. PBMCs, B-cell-depleted T cells, or T cells were the source of the cDNA or gDNA that made up the material.

Original processing notes: Scientists estimated how many nucleated cells there were by amplifying reference gene primers. Sequencing used immunoSEQ multiplex PCR; TCRdb keeps in-frame clones, though not all of them. The DNA was the basis for D and trimming; V, J and clone size are from that table. The table has over 110,000 clones, around 80% seen once. The CDR3 length is 12 residues. Trimming removed 5 bases from V and 7 bases from J; junction bases left unmatched: 3. CDR1 is SEHNR, CDR2 FQNEAQ, per germline (reference sequence). Sequencing was performed on peripheral blood. The sequence was obtained from a man aged 55 to 70 with acute or convalescent COVID-19. The V gene is TRBV7-9, the J gene TRBJ1-2; 8 positions match TRBD1. CDR3 nucleotide sequence: TGTGCCAGCAGCCAGACAGGGGCTGGCTACACCTTC. Amino acid sequence: CASSQTGAGYTF.